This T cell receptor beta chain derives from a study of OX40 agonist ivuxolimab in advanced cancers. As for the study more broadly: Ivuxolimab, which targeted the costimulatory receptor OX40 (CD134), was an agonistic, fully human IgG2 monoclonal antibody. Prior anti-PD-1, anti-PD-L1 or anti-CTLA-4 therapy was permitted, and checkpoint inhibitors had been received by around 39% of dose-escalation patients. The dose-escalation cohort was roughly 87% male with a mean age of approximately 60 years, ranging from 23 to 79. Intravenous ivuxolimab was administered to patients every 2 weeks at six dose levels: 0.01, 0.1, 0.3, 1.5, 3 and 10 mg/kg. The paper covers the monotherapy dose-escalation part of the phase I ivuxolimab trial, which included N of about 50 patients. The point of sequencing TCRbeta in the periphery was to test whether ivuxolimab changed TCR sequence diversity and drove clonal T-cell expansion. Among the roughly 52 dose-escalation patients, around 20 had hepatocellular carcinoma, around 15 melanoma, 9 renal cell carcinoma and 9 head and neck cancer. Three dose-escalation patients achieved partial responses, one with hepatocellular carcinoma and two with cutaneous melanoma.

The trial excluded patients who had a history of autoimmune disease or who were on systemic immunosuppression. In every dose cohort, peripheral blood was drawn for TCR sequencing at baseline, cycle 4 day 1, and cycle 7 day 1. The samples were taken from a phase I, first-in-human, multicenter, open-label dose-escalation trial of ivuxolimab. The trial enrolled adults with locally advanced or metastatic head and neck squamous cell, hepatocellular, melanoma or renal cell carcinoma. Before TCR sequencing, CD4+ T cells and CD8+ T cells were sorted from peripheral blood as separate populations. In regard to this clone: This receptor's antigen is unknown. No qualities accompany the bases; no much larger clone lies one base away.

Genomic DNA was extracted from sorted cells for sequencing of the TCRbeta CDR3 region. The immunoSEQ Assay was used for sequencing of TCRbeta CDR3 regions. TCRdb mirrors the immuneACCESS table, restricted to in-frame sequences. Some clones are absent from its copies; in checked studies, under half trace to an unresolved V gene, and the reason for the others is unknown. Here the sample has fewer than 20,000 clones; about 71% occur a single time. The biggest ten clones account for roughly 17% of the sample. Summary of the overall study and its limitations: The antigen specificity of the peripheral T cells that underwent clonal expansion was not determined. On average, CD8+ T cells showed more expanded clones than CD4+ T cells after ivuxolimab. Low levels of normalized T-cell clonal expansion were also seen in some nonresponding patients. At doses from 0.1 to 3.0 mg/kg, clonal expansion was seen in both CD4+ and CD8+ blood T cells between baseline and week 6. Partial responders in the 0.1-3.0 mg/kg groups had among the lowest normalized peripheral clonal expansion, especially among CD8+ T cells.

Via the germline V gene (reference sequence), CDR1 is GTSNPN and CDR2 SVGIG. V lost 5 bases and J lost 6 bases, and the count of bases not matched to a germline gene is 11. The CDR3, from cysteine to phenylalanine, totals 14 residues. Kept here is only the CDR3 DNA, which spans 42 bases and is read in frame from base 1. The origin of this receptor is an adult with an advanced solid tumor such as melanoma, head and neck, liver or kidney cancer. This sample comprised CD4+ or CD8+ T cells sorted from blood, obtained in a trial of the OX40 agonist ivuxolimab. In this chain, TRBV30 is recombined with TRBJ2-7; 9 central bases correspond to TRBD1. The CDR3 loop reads CAWSSGTGSSEQYF. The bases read TGTGCCTGGTCCTCCGGGACAGGGAGCAGCGAGCAGTACTTC. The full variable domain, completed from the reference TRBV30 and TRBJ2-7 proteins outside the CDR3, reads SQTIHQWPATLVQPVGSPLSLECTVEGTSNPNLYWYRQAAGRGLQLLFYSVGIGQISSEVPQNLSASRPQDRQFILSSKKLLLSDSGFYLCAWSSGTGSSEQYFGPGTRLTVT.